This TCR beta chain is drawn from a study of blood T cell repertoires in COVID-19. This table comes from immunoSEQ multiplex PCR, and its TCRdb copy is limited to in-frame clones, with some not included. The sample has over 55,000 clones; 80% to 90% are singletons. Per the germline V gene, CDR1 is SEHNR and CDR2 is FQNEAQ (reference sequence). V lost 3 bases to trimming and J lost 4 bases, with 21 bases between them. The CDR3 is 18 residues long. Which cohort a participant joined came from the clinical history participants gave. Sample: PBMCs or T cells enriched from blood (not recorded which). The chain recombines TRBV7-9 with TRBJ1-4; D gene unclear. The clonotype comes from a woman in her thirties or forties with acute COVID-19. CDR3 amino acids: CASSFRFGEAGNNEKLFF. CDR3 sequence (DNA): TGTGCCAGCAGCTTCCGGTTCGGGGAGGCAGGAAATAATGAAAAACTGTTTTTT.